Presented here are 14 T cell receptor beta chains from one specimen sequenced in a study of T cells in Graves' hyperthyroidism and ophthalmopathy. It was RNA transcripts that yielded the amplified TCR beta CDR3 regions. The TCR CDR3 was amplified in a first-round RT-PCR using the HTBI primer set. TCRdb reprocessed the multiplex PCR reads with MiXCR, giving one entry per CDR3 protein. The sample has about 560,000 distinct CDR3 sequences, 46% seen once; the top ten hold about 8.2%. Specimen: peripheral blood or thyroid tissue (not recorded which). All receptors come from a woman aged 18-29 years with Graves' hyperthyroidism.

This clonotype was found many times. The chain recombines TRBV29-1 with TRBJ1-1; 7 bases match TRBD1. This CDR3 comprises 13 residues. Unmatched junction bases numbered 6, after V lost 4 bases and J lost 4 bases. The germline V gene has CDR1 SQVTM and CDR2 ANQGSEA. CDR3 sequence (DNA): TGCAGCGTTGGGACAGGAATAGTCACTGAAGCTTTCTTT. It translates to CSVGTGIVTEAFF.

The gene calls are TRBV29-1 and TRBJ1-2; 8 nucleotides match TRBD1. Germline CDR1 is SQVTM and CDR2 is ANQGSEA. The V segment lost 4 bases and the J segment 3 bases; nucleotides outside the gene matches: 1. The CDR3 totals 12 residues. The DNA for the CDR3 is TGCAGCGTTGCGACAGGGGACTATGGCTACACCTTC. This codes for CSVATGDYGYTF.

The chain couples TRBV20-1 to TRBJ2-5; D ambiguous. Germline V gene data show CDR1 as DFQATT and CDR2 as SNEGSKA (reference sequence). V lost 5 bases and J lost 1, with 8 bases in between. CDR3 size: 12 residues. CDR3 protein: CSAPRFQETQYF. In DNA, the CDR3 is TGCAGTGCTCCTAGGTTCCAAGAGACCCAGTACTTC.

This clonotype was seen repeatedly, ten times or more. The V gene is TRBV7-9, the J gene TRBJ1-1, with D possibly matching TRBD1 (5 bases). The CDR3 is 15 residues long. V gave up 3 bases and J gave up 0 bases, with 11 bases separating them. Germline-derived CDR1 and CDR2 are SEHNR and FQNEAQ (reference sequence). CDR3 amino acids: CASSFTDIMNTEAFF. The CDR3 DNA is TGTGCCAGCAGCTTTACGGACATCATGAACACTGAAGCTTTCTTT.

J is TRBJ1-2 and V is TRBV2; D unclear. Germline loops: CDR1 SNHLY, CDR2 FYNNEI. CDR3 length equals 12 residues. The V end was cut by 6 bases, the J end by 8 bases, with 13 bases between. The CDR3 nucleotides are TGTGCCAGCAGGGCCTCGTCTCAGGGCTACACCTTC. It translates to CASRASSQGYTF.

Only a few counts were recorded for this clonotype. The gene calls are TRBV20-1 and TRBJ1-2; TRBD1 aligns across 8 bases. V shed 2 bases, J shed 6 bases, and the junction held 8 bases outside the gene matches. Germline CDR1 DFQATT, CDR2 SNEGSKA (reference sequence). The CDR3 totals 14 residues. As DNA, the CDR3 is TGCAGTGCTAGAAGCAGGGGGCATAGCGATGGCTACACCTTC. Protein: CSARSRGHSDGYTF.

This clonotype was observed many times. The chain combines TRBV19 with TRBJ1-6; D is unresolved. The germline V and J ends were trimmed by 3 bases and 8 bases, with 5 bases remaining between them. The CDR3 has 12 amino acids. CDR1 and CDR2 from the germline V gene are LNHDA and SQIVND (reference sequence). CDR3 sequence reads: CASSIPDSPLHF. The CDR3 region has the DNA TGTGCCAGTAGTATCCCGGATTCACCCCTCCACTTT.

The chain combines TRBV2 with TRBJ1-4; D is uncertain. CDR1 is SNHLY, CDR2 FYNNEI, per germline. The CDR3 runs 14 residues. Trimming stripped 7 bases from V and 4 bases from J, with 13 bases between. The CDR3 protein is CASTRAGFNEKLFF. CDR3 coding DNA: TGTGCCAGCACCAGAGCGGGGTTTAATGAAAAACTGTTTTTT.

This clonotype came up a few times. The chain has TRBV14 and TRBJ1-6; 8 nucleotides align to TRBD1. Per the germline V gene, CDR1 is SGHDN and CDR2 is FVKESK. This CDR3 comprises 16 residues. V shed 1 base, J shed 10 bases, and the junction held 9 bases outside the gene matches. CDR3 coding DNA: TGTGCCAGCAGCCAAGCATGGGTACAGGGGGACTCACCCCTCCACTTT. Its translation is CASSQAWVQGDSPLHF.

As to this clonotype: A read error is possible here, since a much larger clone lies one base away. The V call is TRBV7-2, the J call TRBJ1-6, with D unclear. Germline V gives CDR1 SGHTA, CDR2 FQGNSA. The CDR3 is 14 residues long. DNA for the CDR3: TGTGCCGGCAGCTTAGCCCCATATAATTCACCCCTCCACTTT. As protein: CAGSLAPYNSPLHF.

The chain joins TRBV10-3 to TRBJ1-6; perhaps TRBD1 as D (5 bases). The CDR3 consists of 15 residues. Trimming took off 10 bases at V and 5 bases at J, with 18 bases between the two ends. CDR1 ENHRY and CDR2 SYGVKD come from the germline V gene. The CDR3: CATGQGGSDNSPLHF. CDR3 DNA sequence: TGTGCCACCGGGCAGGGCGGGTCGGATAATTCACCCCTCCACTTT.

For this clonotype: A much bigger clone sits one base away, suggesting this may be a read error. V is TRBV13 and J is TRBJ2-5, with D possibly TRBD2 on 5 matching bases. The germline CDR1 and CDR2 sequences are PRHDT and FYEKMQ (reference sequence). V gave up 4 bases and J gave up 1 base, with 13 bases separating them. The CDR3 covers 15 residues. CDR3 loop: CASSSTNGLQETQYF. The CDR3 region has the DNA TGTGCCAGCAGCTCGACCAACGGACTCCAAGAGACCCAGTACTTC.

V usage is TRBV7-9 and J usage is TRBJ1-2; 8 bases map to TRBD1. CDR1 is SEHNR, CDR2 FQNEAQ, per germline (reference sequence). V gave up 4 bases and J gave up 2 bases; unmatched junction bases: 12. The CDR3 is made up of 17 amino acids. This chain's CDR3 is CASSSGQGVLLNYGYTF. The CDR3 nucleotides are TGTGCCAGCAGCTCAGGACAGGGCGTGTTGTTAAACTATGGCTACACCTTC.

There are many counts of this clonotype. The rearrangement links TRBV29-1 to TRBJ1-1; D remains ambiguous. The length of the CDR3 is 11 residues. Germline V gene sequence: CDR1 SQVTM, CDR2 ANQGSEA. In DNA form, the CDR3 reads TGCAGGTTCGGGATGAGCGCTGAAGCTTTCTTT. Protein product: CRFGMSAEAFF.